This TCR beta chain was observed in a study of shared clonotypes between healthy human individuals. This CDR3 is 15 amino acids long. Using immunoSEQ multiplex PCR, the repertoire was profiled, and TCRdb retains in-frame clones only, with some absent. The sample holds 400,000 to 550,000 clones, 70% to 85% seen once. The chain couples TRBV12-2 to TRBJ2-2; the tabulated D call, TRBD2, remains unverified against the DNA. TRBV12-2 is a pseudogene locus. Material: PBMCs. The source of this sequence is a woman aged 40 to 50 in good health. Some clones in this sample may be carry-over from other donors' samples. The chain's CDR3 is CARLRPPVRAGELFF. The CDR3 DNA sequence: TGTGCCAGACTTCGTCCTCCGGTTCGCGCCGGGGAGCTGTTTTTT.